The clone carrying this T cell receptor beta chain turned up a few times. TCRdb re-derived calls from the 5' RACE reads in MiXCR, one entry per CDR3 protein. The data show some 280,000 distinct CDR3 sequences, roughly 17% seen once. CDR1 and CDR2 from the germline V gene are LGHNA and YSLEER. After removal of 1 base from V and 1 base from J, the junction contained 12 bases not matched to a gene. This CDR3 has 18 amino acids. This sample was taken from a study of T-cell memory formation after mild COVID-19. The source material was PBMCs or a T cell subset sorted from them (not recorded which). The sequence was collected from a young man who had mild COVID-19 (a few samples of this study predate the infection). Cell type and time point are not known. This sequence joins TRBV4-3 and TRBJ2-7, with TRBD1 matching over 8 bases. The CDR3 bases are TGCGCCAGCAGCCAAGGAGGTCCCGGGACAGGCCTATCCTACGAGCAGTACTTC. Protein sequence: CASSQGGPGTGLSYEQYF.